A single T cell receptor (beta chain) is shown here with its context. Using its own MiXCR run on the 5' RACE reads, TCRdb lists one record per CDR3 protein. The sample includes a few hundred thousand distinct CDR3 sequences, roughly 17% of them seen just once. The V end lost 4 bases, the J end lost 2 bases, and 15 bases lay between the germline ends. The V gene's germline CDR1 is SGHRS and CDR2 YFSETQ. The CDR3 is made up of 15 amino acids. This sample is part of a study of T cells after yellow fever vaccination. The wider study: Low-cell-number fractions underwent preparation using SMART-Seq v4 Ultra Low Input.

The sample in question was PBMCs, obtained more than 4 days after the first yellow fever vaccination. V and J are TRBV5-1 and TRBJ2-5, with D unclear. The receptor was isolated from a man younger than 30 who received the YFV17D yellow fever vaccine. The CDR3 reads CASSALHSEQETQYF. CDR3 DNA: TGCGCCAGCAGCGCGTTGCATTCGGAACAAGAGACCCAGTACTTC.